One sample yielded the 29 T cell receptor beta chains listed below, sequenced in a study of T cell responses to AZD1222 COVID-19 vaccine. TCRdb's copy holds only in-frame clones and misses some; the assay was immunoSEQ multiplex PCR. The sample yields over 110,000 clones, about 92% seen once. The sequenced sample was peripheral blood, obtained on day 0 of AZD1222 vaccination. The source of these receptors is an adult in good health.

The V call is TRBV19, the J call TRBJ2-6; tentatively, D is TRBD1 (6 bases). The ends were cut back, 3 bases at V and 0 bases at J, with 21 bases in the middle. The germline gives CDR1 LNHDA, CDR2 SQIVND (reference sequence). The CDR3 totals 20 residues. CDR3 sequence reads: CASSINSPGTRDSGANVLTF. The CDR3 region has the DNA TGTGCCAGTAGTATTAACTCTCCCGGGACACGAGACTCTGGGGCCAACGTCCTGACTTTC. Looking up the rest from reference TRBV19 and TRBJ2-6 gives the full variable domain: DGGITQSPKYLFRKEGQNVTLSCEQNLNHDAMYWYRQDPGQGLRLIYYSQIVNDFQKGDIAEGYSVSREKKESFPLTVTSAQKNPTAFYLCASSINSPGTRDSGANVLTFGAGSRLTVL.

The chain carries TRBV3-1 (or the pseudogene TRBV3-2) and TRBJ1-6; no definite D call. Trimming left V 4 bases short and J 7 bases short, with 11 bases between. Germline V gene lookup returns CDR1 LGHDT and CDR2 YNNKEL (reference sequence). The CDR3 has 14 residues. As DNA, the CDR3 is TGTGCCAGCAGCCCGGTCGACGCGAATTCACCCCTCCACTTT. Translation: CASSPVDANSPLHF.

The chain recombines TRBV7-2 with TRBJ1-6, with D tentatively TRBD1 (5 bases). The germline V and J ends were trimmed by 1 base and 9 bases, with 19 bases remaining between them. CDR1 is SGHTA and CDR2 is FQGNSA in the germline V gene. The CDR3 spans 17 residues. DNA for the CDR3: TGTGCCAGCAGCTTAGTCCCGGGAAGGGACTTGGGTTCACCCCTCCACTTT. It specifies CASSLVPGRDLGSPLHF.

V usage is TRBV5-1 and J usage is TRBJ2-5; D may be TRBD2 (6 bases). The CDR3 spans 15 residues. With 3 bases removed from V and 5 bases from J, the gap between germline ends came to 17 bases. CDR1 is SGHRS, CDR2 YFSETQ, per germline. Here the CDR3 DNA reads TGCGCCAGCAGCTATGGGACTGCTGGCTTCGAGACCCAGTACTTC. Protein: CASSYGTAGFETQYF.

In regard to this clone: A clone one base away is much larger, so this may be a read error. The genes are TRBV7-9 and TRBJ1-2, with D perhaps TRBD1 (6 bases). CDR3 length equals 13 residues. Germline CDR1 is SEHNR and CDR2 is FQNEAQ (reference sequence). The V end lost 1 base, the J end lost 3 bases, and 6 bases lay between the germline ends. The CDR3 DNA is TGTGCCAGCAGCTTAGGGACAGACTATGGCTACACCTTC. It specifies CASSLGTDYGYTF.

The table lists this clone with a count of one. The chain is built from TRBV3-1 (or the pseudogene TRBV3-2) and TRBJ1-1, with 9 bases that match TRBD1. Germline CDR1 LGHDT, CDR2 YNNKEL (reference sequence). V lost 3 bases to trimming and J lost 4 bases; unmatched junction nucleotides: 9. CDR3 size: 16 residues. The CDR3 protein is CASSQGTGSIITEAFF. In nucleotides, the CDR3 is TGTGCCAGCAGCCAGGGGACAGGGTCTATAATCACTGAAGCTTTCTTT.

The chain is built from TRBV5-6 and TRBJ1-3; D call uncertain. The CDR3 is made up of 14 amino acids. CDR1 and CDR2 from the germline V gene are SGHDT and YYEEEE. Trimming shortened V by 0 bases and J by 4 bases, and 8 bases separated the two germline ends. The CDR3 region is CASSLAKTGNTIYF. The DNA of the CDR3 is TGTGCCAGCAGCTTGGCCAAAACCGGAAACACCATATATTTT.

The V gene is TRBV7-2, the J gene TRBJ2-3, with D possibly being TRBD2 (5 bases). The CDR3 is 16 amino acids. Germline assignment: CDR1 SGHTA and CDR2 FQGNSA. Trimming cost V 5 bases and J 6 bases, with 21 bases left between them. The CDR3 DNA follows: TGTGCCAGCAGCCCCCTTTGGGAGAATCTGTTGGATACGCAGTATTTT. It encodes CASSPLWENLLDTQYF.

The chain has TRBV3-1 (or the pseudogene TRBV3-2) and TRBJ1-6; D ambiguous. The V gene's germline CDR1 is LGHDT and CDR2 YNNKEL (reference sequence). Trimming took off 0 bases at V and 9 bases at J, with 9 bases between the two ends. This CDR3 is 14 amino acids long. CDR3 sequence: CASSQDVGFSPLHF. In DNA form, the CDR3 reads TGTGCCAGCAGCCAAGACGTCGGATTTTCACCCCTCCACTTT.

In its sample, this clone was seen once. The chain recombines TRBV20-1 with TRBJ1-2, with TRBD1 matching over 8 bases. Per the germline V gene, CDR1 is DFQATT and CDR2 is SNEGSKA (reference sequence). The CDR3 spans 14 residues. J was trimmed by 8 bases and V by 3 bases; bases with no gene match: 11. DNA for the CDR3: TGCAGTGCTAGTCCAGCCTCAGGGGGCGAAGGCTACACCTTC. Protein: CSASPASGGEGYTF.

This clone was counted a single time. This chain links TRBV27 with TRBJ1-6, with D uncertain. The CDR3 runs 14 residues. Trimming shortened V by 8 bases and J by 5 bases, and 13 bases separated the two germline ends. Germline CDR1 MNHEY, CDR2 SMNVEV (reference sequence). The DNA for the CDR3 is TGTGCCAGCCCCGAGGGCGTAGATAATTCACCCCTCCACTTT. This codes for CASPEGVDNSPLHF.

The rearrangement uses TRBV7-2 and TRBJ2-1, with 11 bases lining up with TRBD2. CDR3 length equals 17 residues. Per germline, CDR1 SGHTA and CDR2 FQGNSA. V lost 1 base and J lost 1; bases outside the gene matches: 3. The CDR3 region has the DNA TGTGCCAGCAGCTTAGAGGCTAGCGGGGGGTCCTACAATGAGCAGTTCTTC. It yields the protein CASSLEASGGSYNEQFF. Filled out from reference TRBV7-2 and TRBJ2-1, the complete variable domain reads GAGVSQSPSNKVTEKGKDVELRCDPISGHTALYWYRQSLGQGLEFLIYFQGNSAPDKSGLPSDRFSAERTGGSVSTLTIQRTQQEDSAVYLCASSLEASGGSYNEQFFGPGTRLTVL.

This clone has just a few counts. CDR3 DNA sequence: TGTGCCAGCAGCGCCCTTCGGGGGCGGTCCTACAATGAGCAGTTCTTC. Translating gives CASSALRGRSYNEQFF. The chain couples TRBV7-9 to TRBJ2-1; D is tentatively TRBD1 or TRBD2 (6 bases each). The V end was cut by 5 bases, the J end by 1 base, with 15 bases between. The CDR3 is 16 amino acids. The germline CDR1 and CDR2 sequences are SEHNR and FQNEAQ (reference sequence).

The gene calls are TRBV6-2 or TRBV6-3 and TRBJ1-2; 9 bases match TRBD1. J was trimmed by 5 bases and V by 6 bases; bases with no gene match: 16. This CDR3 has 17 residues. The V gene's germline CDR1 is MNHEY and CDR2 SVGEGT. The chain's CDR3 is CASSPASGTGYLYGYTF. The CDR3 region has the DNA TGTGCCAGCAGCCCCGCCTCCGGGACAGGGTACCTATATGGCTACACCTTC.

This clone appeared a single time. The chain recombines TRBV9 with TRBJ2-1; 12 bases map to TRBD2. V was pared by 0 bases and J by 7 bases, with 5 bases of the junction left unmatched. The CDR3 spans 16 residues. Germline lookup yields CDR1 SGDLS and CDR2 YYNGEE. The CDR3 loop is CASSVALAGGPNEQFF. DNA of the CDR3: TGTGCCAGCAGCGTAGCCCTAGCGGGGGGGCCAAATGAGCAGTTCTTC.

This rearrangement joins TRBV3-1 (or the pseudogene TRBV3-2) to TRBJ2-5; 7 nucleotides line up with TRBD2. Germline values: CDR1 LGHDT, CDR2 YNNKEL (reference sequence). This CDR3 region has 14 residues. Trimming cost V 2 bases and J 5 bases; bases outside gene matches: 5. CDR3 DNA: TGTGCCAGCAGCCAAATGTTGGGAGGGGAGACCCAGTACTTC. It translates to CASSQMLGGETQYF.

The V gene is TRBV12-3 or TRBV12-4, the J gene TRBJ1-1; D is unclear. There are 13 residues in the CDR3. The V and J ends lost 3 bases and 1 base respectively, with 6 bases between them. CDR3 DNA sequence: TGTGCCAGCAGTTTTTCGTCGAACACTGAAGCTTTCTTT. Its translation: CASSFSSNTEAFF.

This clone was detected once. This chain joins TRBV7-9 and TRBJ2-1, with D tentatively TRBD1 (5 bases). Germline CDR1 is SEHNR and CDR2 is FQNEAQ (reference sequence). Trimming took 5 bases from V and 3 from J, leaving 8 bases between them. This CDR3 is built from 13 residues. The CDR3 protein is CASSVDSYNEQFF. CDR3 nucleotides: TGTGCCAGCAGCGTAGACAGCTACAATGAGCAGTTCTTC. Variable domain in full (rest from reference TRBV7-9 and TRBJ2-1): DTGVSQNPRHKITKRGQNVTFRCDPISEHNRLYWYRQTLGQGPEFLTYFQNEAQLEKSRLLSDRFSAERPKGSFSTLEIQRTEQGDSAMYLCASSVDSYNEQFFGPGTRLTVL.

The chain carries TRBV9 and TRBJ2-2; 10 nucleotides align to TRBD1. This CDR3 is built from 17 residues. The germline gives CDR1 SGDLS, CDR2 YYNGEE. V gave up 2 bases and J gave up 5 bases; unmatched junction bases: 9. Here the CDR3 DNA reads TGTGCCAGCAGCGTTTCGCTACCGGGACAGGGGACCGGGGAGCTGTTTTTT. It yields the protein CASSVSLPGQGTGELFF.

The V call is TRBV6-5, the J call TRBJ2-5; 8 nucleotides align to TRBD2. The CDR3 is 16 amino acids. Germline V gene data show CDR1 as MNHEY and CDR2 as SVGAGI. V was pared by 1 base and J by 2 bases, with 6 bases of the junction left unmatched. CDR3 residues: CASSYFGGGTQETQYF. In DNA, the CDR3 is TGTGCCAGCAGTTACTTCGGCGGGGGGACACAAGAGACCCAGTACTTC.

The chain employs TRBV6-5 and TRBJ1-5; D is possibly TRBD1 (6 bases). The CDR3 totals 15 residues. Per germline, CDR1 MNHEY and CDR2 SVGAGI. Trimming left V 6 bases short and J 2 bases short, with 14 bases between. CDR3 DNA sequence: TGTGCCAGCAGACCTACAGGGCAGGGCAATCAGCCCCAGCATTTT. This encodes CASRPTGQGNQPQHF.

This chain connects TRBV19 to TRBJ2-1; 11 nucleotides agree with TRBD2. In germline, CDR1 is LNHDA, CDR2 SQIVND (reference sequence). The CDR3 runs 14 residues. The ends lost 3 bases at V and 8 bases at J; junction bases unmatched: 3. This chain's CDR3 is CASSIGLAGYEQFF. The DNA of the CDR3 is TGTGCCAGTAGTATTGGACTAGCGGGCTATGAGCAGTTCTTC.

The J gene is TRBJ2-7, the V gene TRBV3-1 (or the pseudogene TRBV3-2), with TRBD1 matching over 8 bases. CDR3 length: 13 amino acids. Trimming cost V 4 bases and J 5 bases; bases outside gene matches: 4. Germline-derived CDR1 and CDR2 are LGHDT and YNNKEL (reference sequence). The CDR3 region is CASSPGQGHEQYF. The CDR3 bases are TGTGCCAGCAGCCCCGGACAGGGCCACGAGCAGTACTTC.

The CDR3 region is CASSPGAGYGVEQFF. The CDR3 bases are TGTGCCAGCAGTCCAGGGGCGGGATATGGGGTTGAGCAGTTCTTC. J is TRBJ2-1 and V is TRBV3-1 (or the pseudogene TRBV3-2); tentatively, D is TRBD1 or TRBD2 (6 bases each). CDR3 size: 15 residues. Germline CDR1 is LGHDT and CDR2 is YNNKEL (reference sequence). V was pared by 6 bases and J by 9 bases, with 21 bases between.

This clone was seen a single time. The gene calls are TRBV5-1 and TRBJ2-7, with a tentative D call TRBD2 (6 bases). The germline gives CDR1 SGHRS, CDR2 YFSETQ. The CDR3 has 17 amino acids. The germline V and J ends were trimmed by 4 bases and 0 bases, with 20 bases remaining between them. The CDR3, as DNA: TGCGCCAGCAGCCTGGTCCCAACTAGCCTGAGCTCCTACGAGCAGTACTTC. Its translation is CASSLVPTSLSSYEQYF.

The chain carries TRBV5-6 and TRBJ2-7, with 7 bases fitting TRBD1. The CDR3 extends over 15 amino acids. V gave up 2 bases and J gave up 5 bases; unmatched junction bases: 10. Germline V gene lookup returns CDR1 SGHDT and CDR2 YYEEEE. The CDR3 nucleotides read TGTGCCAGCAGCTTAAGGGGACAGTCGTTTAACGAGCAGTACTTC. This sequence encodes CASSLRGQSFNEQYF.

The chain recombines TRBV23-1 with TRBJ2-7; TRBD1 matches 9 bases. TRBV23-1 qualifies as an ORF whose function is uncertain. After removal of 0 bases from V and 12 bases from J, the junction contained 6 bases not matched to a gene. The CDR3 is made up of 13 amino acids. The CDR3 sequence: CASSQSRGQGLYF. The CDR3 region has the DNA TGCGCCAGCAGTCAATCGCGTGGACAGGGGCTGTACTTC.

This chain uses TRBV10-3 with TRBJ1-4; 12 bases align to TRBD1. The ends lost 3 bases at V and 2 bases at J; junction bases unmatched: 4. Germline CDR1 ENHRY, CDR2 SYGVKD. This CDR3 has 17 residues. The CDR3, as DNA: TGTGCCATCAGTGACGGGACAGGGGGCCGTACTAATGAAAAACTGTTTTTT. Protein: CAISDGTGGRTNEKLFF.

In its sample, this clone was seen once. V is TRBV10-2 and J is TRBJ1-5; D might be TRBD1 (6 bases). Trimming left V 7 bases short and J 0 bases short, with 16 bases between. The germline V gene encodes CDR1 WSHSY and CDR2 SAAADI. This CDR3 region has 16 residues. CDR3 residues: CASTPRGPYSNQPQHF. The DNA of the CDR3 is TGCGCCAGCACTCCTCGGGGGCCGTATAGCAATCAGCCCCAGCATTTT.